The present entry profiles one TCR beta chain with its context. The sample is drawn from a study of blood T cell repertoires in COVID-19. It was during active infection that Seattle patients were enrolled and then longitudinally followed. The CDR3 is 14 amino acids. V was pared by 4 bases and J by 0 bases, with 9 bases between. CDR1 MNHNY and CDR2 SVGAGI come from the germline V gene (reference sequence). Sequencing was performed with immunoSEQ multiplex PCR; in TCRdb, only in-frame clones are kept and a portion is missing. The sample holds nearly 350,000 clones; around 86% are singletons and the top ten take just under 6.5%.

This TCR derives from a woman aged 50 to 60 with COVID-19, enrolled during active disease. The V and J genes are TRBV6-6 and TRBJ1-1; D gene uncertain. Sequenced input: peripheral blood. CDR3 in amino acids: CASSFPGMNTEAFF. CDR3 DNA: TGTGCCAGCAGTTTCCCAGGTATGAACACTGAAGCTTTCTTT.